Below, 6 T cell receptor beta chains from the same sample are listed, as sequenced in a study of T cell changes during pregnancy in multiple sclerosis. The data were produced by immunoSEQ multiplex PCR, yet TCRdb's version contains in-frame clones alone and is incomplete. Of fewer than 45,000 clones listed, about 90% are singletons. Sequencing used CD4+ T cells from peripheral blood mononuclear cells, obtained in the third trimester of pregnancy. These TCRs come from a female donor in good health, enrolled as a control in a pregnancy study.

The genes are TRBV19 and TRBJ2-1; 7 nucleotides match TRBD2. The CDR3 contains 15 residues. J gave up 6 bases and V 5 bases, and 10 bases lay outside the gene matches. CDR1 and CDR2 (germline): LNHDA, SQIVND (reference sequence). CDR3: CASSAQGLRVNEQFF. The CDR3 DNA reads TGTGCCAGTAGTGCCCAGGGACTACGAGTCAATGAGCAGTTCTTC.

The chain joins TRBV4-3 to TRBJ2-3; D call uncertain. V was clipped by 0 bases and J by 3 bases, with 7 bases between them. Germline CDR1 is LGHNA and CDR2 is YSLEER. The CDR3 extends over 14 amino acids. CDR3 residues: CASSQDRRTDTQYF. The DNA for the CDR3 is TGCGCCAGCAGCCAAGACCGCAGGACAGATACGCAGTATTTT.

The CDR3 nucleotides are TGTGCCAGCAGCTTAAAACTGACAGGGGAGCAAGAGACCCAGTACTTC. It yields the protein CASSLKLTGEQETQYF. The chain carries TRBV7-9 and TRBJ2-5; 8 nucleotides line up with TRBD1. V was pared by 2 bases and J by 2 bases, with 7 bases of the junction left unmatched. This CDR3 is built from 16 residues. Germline V lookup: CDR1 SEHNR, CDR2 FQNEAQ (reference sequence).

The chain combines TRBV2 with TRBJ2-5; possible D gene TRBD1, 5 bases. The ends were cut back, 2 bases at V and 5 bases at J, with 15 bases in the middle. There are 15 residues in the CDR3. Germline loops: CDR1 SNHLY, CDR2 FYNNEI. The CDR3 reads CASSERTTGSETQYF. As DNA, the CDR3 is TGTGCCAGCAGTGAAAGAACAACAGGAAGCGAGACCCAGTACTTC.

V usage is TRBV18 and J usage is TRBJ2-1; D possibly corresponds to TRBD1 (5 bases). The ends were cut back, 4 bases at V and 4 bases at J, with 11 bases in the middle. This CDR3 has 14 amino acids. Germline CDR1 KGHSH, CDR2 LQKENI. CDR3 loop: CASSRTQEYNEQFF. CDR3 sequence (DNA): TGTGCCAGCTCACGGACACAAGAATACAATGAGCAGTTCTTC.

The chain uses TRBV2 and TRBJ2-3; the D gene is possibly TRBD2 (5 bases). Germline values: CDR1 SNHLY, CDR2 FYNNEI. There are 15 residues in the CDR3. Trimming stripped 8 bases from V and 5 bases from J, with 20 bases between. CDR3 residues: CASCDSGIAGDTQYF. For the CDR3, the DNA is TGTGCCAGCTGCGACTCCGGGATCGCGGGAGATACGCAGTATTTT.